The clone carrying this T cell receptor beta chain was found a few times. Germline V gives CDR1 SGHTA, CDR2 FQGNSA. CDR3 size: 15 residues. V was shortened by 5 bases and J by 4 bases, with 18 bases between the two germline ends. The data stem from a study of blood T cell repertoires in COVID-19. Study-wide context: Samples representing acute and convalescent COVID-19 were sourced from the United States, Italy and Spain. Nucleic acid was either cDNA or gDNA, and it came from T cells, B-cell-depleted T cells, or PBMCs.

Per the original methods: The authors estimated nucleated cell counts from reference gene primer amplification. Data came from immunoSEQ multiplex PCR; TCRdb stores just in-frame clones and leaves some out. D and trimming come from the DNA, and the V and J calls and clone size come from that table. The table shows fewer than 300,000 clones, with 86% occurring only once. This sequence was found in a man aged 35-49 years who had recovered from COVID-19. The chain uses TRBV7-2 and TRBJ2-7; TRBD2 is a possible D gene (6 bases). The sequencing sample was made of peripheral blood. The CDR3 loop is CASSKMGGSRYEQYF. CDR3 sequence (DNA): TGTGCCAGCAGCAAAATGGGAGGCAGTAGATACGAGCAGTACTTC. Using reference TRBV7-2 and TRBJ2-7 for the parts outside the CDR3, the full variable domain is GAGVSQSPSNKVTEKGKDVELRCDPISGHTALYWYRQSLGQGLEFLIYFQGNSAPDKSGLPSDRFSAERTGGSVSTLTIQRTQQEDSAVYLCASSKMGGSRYEQYFGPGTRLTVT.